The rows below give T cell receptor beta chains drawn from one sample of a study of blood T cell repertoires in COVID-19. TCRdb's copy holds only in-frame clones and misses some; the assay was immunoSEQ multiplex PCR. Of 150,000 to 200,000 clones listed, about 85% were seen once; the top ten hold 7.5% to 10%. Sequenced sample: peripheral blood. The receptors here all came from a woman at least 80 years old with acute or convalescent COVID-19. CDR3s include the opening cysteine and the closing phenylalanine or tryptophan. D genes are given only for firm matches. Clone size, where shown, is once, few, many, or a class for clones that have expanded.

clone size	D gene	V gene	J gene	CDR3 protein	CDR3 DNA
-	-	TRBV3-1/TRBV3-2	TRBJ1-6	CASSQAGQGSPLHF	TGTGCCAGCAGCCAAGCCGGCCAGGGGTCACCCCTCCACTTT
-	TRBD1	TRBV6-2/TRBV6-3	TRBJ1-4	CASSPPGQGYEKLFF	TGTGCCAGCAGCCCTCCGGGACAGGGGTATGAAAAACTGTTTTTT
-	TRBD1	TRBV7-9	TRBJ2-3	CASSTGQDSDTQYF	TGTGCCAGCAGCACCGGACAGGACTCAGATACGCAGTATTTT
-	-	TRBV21-1	TRBJ2-1	CASHHREGINEQFF	TGTGCCAGCCATCACAGGGAAGGTATTAATGAGCAGTTCTTC
-	TRBD1	TRBV5-1	TRBJ1-1	CASSLAGQGRTEAFF	TGCGCCAGCAGCTTGGCGGGACAGGGGCGCACTGAAGCTTTCTTT
-	-	TRBV19	TRBJ1-6	CASRKSSYNSPLHF	TGTGCCAGTAGAAAGAGCTCCTATAATTCACCCCTCCACTTT
-	TRBD2	TRBV14	TRBJ2-1	CASPYPIFSGRSNEQFF	TGTGCCAGCCCCTACCCCATATTTAGCGGGAGGTCTAATGAGCAGTTCTTC
-	-	TRBV14	TRBJ1-6	CASSVRGSLRNSYNSPLHF	TGTGCCAGCAGCGTACGCGGGTCCCTGCGCAACTCCTATAATTCACCCCTCCACTTT
-	TRBD2	TRBV6-2/TRBV6-3	TRBJ2-5	CASSYSRTSGGAGETQYF	TGTGCCAGCAGTTACTCCCGGACTAGCGGGGGGGCCGGTGAGACCCAGTACTTC
-	-	TRBV7-2	TRBJ2-5	CASSLGTRGETQYF	TGTGCCAGCAGCTTAGGGACTAGGGGGGAGACCCAGTACTTC
-	-	TRBV2	TRBJ1-1	CASSEAARSTEAFF	TGTGCCAGCAGTGAAGCCGCCCGGAGCACTGAAGCTTTCTTT
once	TRBD1	TRBV11-2	TRBJ2-2	CASSTRTGNTGELFF	TGTGCCAGCAGCACCCGGACAGGGAACACCGGGGAGCTGTTTTTT
-	-	TRBV29-1	TRBJ1-1	CSVEYGHRNTEAFF	TGCAGCGTTGAATACGGACACAGGAACACTGAAGCTTTCTTT
-	TRBD1	TRBV5-1	TRBJ2-7	CASSVTGAYEQYF	TGCGCCAGCAGCGTGACAGGGGCGTACGAGCAGTACTTC
few	-	TRBV5-5	TRBJ2-7	CASSLSSGRESYEQYF	TGTGCCAGCAGCCTCTCTTCCGGACGGGAATCCTACGAGCAGTACTTC
-	-	TRBV7-8	TRBJ2-3	CASSLDGGPTDTQYF	TGTGCCAGCAGCTTAGACGGGGGACCGACAGATACGCAGTATTTT
-	-	TRBV11-1	TRBJ1-1	CASSITGTLNFGAFF	TGTGCCAGCAGTATAACCGGGACACTAAATTTTGGGGCTTTCTTT
-	-	TRBV4-3	TRBJ2-7	CASSQDSTYEQYF	TGCGCCAGCAGCCAAGACAGTACCTACGAGCAGTACTTC
-	TRBD1	TRBV18	TRBJ1-1	CASSPGQSAGTEAFF	TGTGCCAGCTCACCGGGACAGTCCGCGGGCACTGAAGCTTTCTTT
-	-	TRBV19	TRBJ1-4	CASSIVGGGDNEKLFF	TGTGCCAGTAGTATAGTTGGGGGAGGAGATAACGAAAAACTGTTTTTT
once	-	TRBV5-8	TRBJ2-3	CASSFGLGTQYF	TGTGCCAGCAGCTTCGGTCTAGGCACGCAGTATTTT
-	-	TRBV19	TRBJ2-3	CASSLIGSGLQTRTDTQYF	TGTGCCAGTAGTCTCATAGGAAGCGGACTCCAAACCCGCACAGATACGCAGTATTTT
-	-	TRBV5-6	TRBJ2-7	CASSSIIRGRNYEQYF	TGTGCCAGCAGCTCGATTATCCGCGGGCGGAACTACGAGCAGTACTTC
-	TRBD1	TRBV28	TRBJ2-7	CASGRDRIPYEQYF	TGTGCCAGCGGCCGGGACAGGATACCCTACGAGCAGTACTTC
once	TRBD1	TRBV27	TRBJ2-3	CATCETGGPTDTQYF	TGTGCCACTTGTGAGACAGGGGGCCCCACAGATACGCAGTATTTT
-	TRBD1	TRBV30	TRBJ2-7	CALEGQGVYEQYF	TGTGCCTTAGAGGGACAGGGCGTCTACGAGCAGTACTTC
-	-	TRBV7-9	TRBJ2-1	CASSLLGFRGNEQFF	TGTGCCAGCAGCTTATTGGGGTTTAGGGGGAATGAGCAGTTCTTC
-	-	TRBV21-1	TRBJ2-1	CASSKARSGRGQDNEQFF	TGTGCCAGCAGCAAAGCCCGTAGCGGGAGAGGTCAAGACAATGAGCAGTTCTTC
-	-	TRBV30	TRBJ1-1	CAWTMRIQNTEAFF	TGTGCCTGGACTATGCGGATCCAGAACACTGAAGCTTTCTTT
-	-	TRBV7-2	TRBJ2-3	CASSSDDGAFLSSTDTQYF	TGTGCCAGCAGCTCTGATGATGGGGCCTTCCTTTCTAGCACAGATACGCAGTATTTT
-	TRBD1	TRBV27	TRBJ1-5	CASSLPTGQGALGGNQPQHF	TGTGCCAGCAGTTTGCCGACGGGACAGGGGGCTCTCGGGGGCAATCAGCCCCAGCATTTT
-	-	TRBV6-5	TRBJ1-1	CASSYSTIQGREAFF	TGTGCCAGCAGTTACTCGACCATCCAGGGCAGAGAAGCTTTCTTT